The 25 T cell receptor beta chains below come from one sample, sequenced in a study of cytomegalovirus exposure and HLA in healthy donors. Researchers ran the PCR with 60 Vbeta and 13 Jbeta primers. The repertoire was sequenced with immunoSEQ multiplex PCR; TCRdb's copy has only in-frame clones and lacks some. The sample shows some 130,000 clones, and around 1.6% sits with its ten largest clones. The specimen was PBMCs. The receptors stem from a woman aged 40 to 50 in good health and CMV-seropositive.

The rearrangement joins TRBV11-3 to TRBJ2-1; 14 nucleotides align to TRBD2. This CDR3 is 15 amino acids long. V shed 5 bases and J 10 bases; nucleotides not matched to a gene: 7. The germline V gene has CDR1 SGHNT and CDR2 YENEEA. The CDR3 is CASSTTSGRAEEQFF. Here the CDR3 DNA reads TGTGCCAGCAGCACGACTAGCGGGAGGGCCGAAGAGCAGTTCTTC.

The CDR3 region is CASSVVFPGFDQPQHF. The CDR3 DNA follows: TGTGCCAGCAGCGTAGTTTTCCCAGGGTTTGATCAGCCCCAGCATTTT. The chain couples TRBV9 to TRBJ1-5; D is perhaps TRBD1 (5 bases). V lost 0 bases to trimming and J lost 5 bases, with 15 bases between them. Germline assignment: CDR1 SGDLS and CDR2 YYNGEE. CDR3 length: 16 amino acids.

The J gene is TRBJ2-3, the V gene TRBV28; D gene unclear. Trimming stripped 5 bases from V and 2 bases from J, with 35 bases between. Germline V gives CDR1 MDHEN, CDR2 SYDVKM. This CDR3 is 22 amino acids long. CDR3 nucleotide sequence: TGTGCCAGCAGTCCCATTATGGCCCCCTACGGCGAGGTTAAGATCGTCACAGATACGCAGTATTTT. Its protein product is CASSPIMAPYGEVKIVTDTQYF.

The chain couples TRBV19 to TRBJ2-1, with 8 bases matching TRBD2. Per the germline V gene, CDR1 is LNHDA and CDR2 is SQIVND (reference sequence). The CDR3 covers 14 residues. Trimming cost V 11 bases and J 2 bases; bases outside gene matches: 8. The CDR3 region has the DNA TGTGCCGTTCTACTAGCGGCGCCCTACAATGAGCAGTTCTTC. It translates to CAVLLAAPYNEQFF.

This rearrangement joins TRBV27 to TRBJ2-1, with D perhaps matching TRBD2 (6 bases). The CDR3 has 14 residues. V dropped 3 bases and J dropped 7 bases, with 13 bases sitting between them. CDR1 and CDR2 (germline): MNHEY, SMNVEV (reference sequence). The CDR3 sequence is CASSFSGSGNEQFF. CDR3 coding DNA: TGTGCCAGCAGTTTCAGCGGGTCCGGGAATGAGCAGTTCTTC.

V gene TRBV25-1 combines with J gene TRBJ2-7; weak D call: TRBD1 (5 bases). Between the trimmed V and J ends, which lost 2 bases and 3 bases, there was a span of 14 bases. Germline V gene data show CDR1 as MGHDK and CDR2 as SYGVNS. The CDR3 length is 15 residues. CDR3 nucleotide sequence: TGTGCCAGCAGTGAACAGGGCGGTCTCGGCTACGAGCAGTACTTC. Translation: CASSEQGGLGYEQYF.

The rearrangement links TRBV9 to TRBJ1-2; weak D call: TRBD1 (6 bases). The germline CDR1 and CDR2 sequences are SGDLS and YYNGEE. The CDR3 sequence is 14 residues long. V was shortened by 4 bases and J by 4 bases, with 14 bases between the two germline ends. This CDR3 is CASSPRTAFYGYTF. CDR3 nucleotides: TGTGCCAGCAGCCCTAGGACAGCTTTCTATGGCTACACCTTC.

This chain connects TRBV7-2 to TRBJ2-7; D possibly corresponds to TRBD2 (5 bases). V lost 6 bases, J lost 6 bases, and 15 bases lay in between. Germline loops: CDR1 SGHTA, CDR2 FQGNSA. This CDR3 has 13 amino acids. CDR3 DNA: TGTGCCAGCAGACAAATGGGAGAGGGCGAGCAGTACTTC. Protein sequence: CASRQMGEGEQYF. Full variable domain (outside the CDR3, taken from reference TRBV7-2 and TRBJ2-7): GAGVSQSPSNKVTEKGKDVELRCDPISGHTALYWYRQSLGQGLEFLIYFQGNSAPDKSGLPSDRFSAERTGGSVSTLTIQRTQQEDSAVYLCASRQMGEGEQYFGPGTRLTVT.

This sequence joins TRBV7-8 and TRBJ2-7; D is ambiguous. Germline CDR1 is SGHVS and CDR2 is FQNEAQ. Between the trimmed V and J ends, which lost 0 bases and 2 bases, there was a span of 11 bases. This CDR3 has 15 amino acids. CDR3 residues: CASSLAQAQPYEQYF. The CDR3 coding sequence is TGTGCCAGCAGCTTAGCGCAGGCGCAGCCCTACGAGCAGTACTTC.

J is TRBJ1-2 and V is TRBV28; no firm D call. This CDR3 is built from 13 residues. Between the trimmed V and J ends, which lost 8 bases and 6 bases, there was a span of 16 bases. CDR1 MDHEN and CDR2 SYDVKM come from the germline V gene. CDR3 residues: CASYYREIHGYTF. The CDR3 bases are TGTGCCAGCTACTACCGGGAAATCCATGGCTACACCTTC.

The gene calls are TRBV6-6 and TRBJ2-2; tentative D call: TRBD1 (7 bases). V lost 1 base and J 6 bases, leaving 15 bases between the germline ends. Germline CDR1 reads MNHNY; CDR2 reads SVGAGI (reference sequence). The CDR3 extends over 16 amino acids. The CDR3 is CASSYLRGQHAGELFF. CDR3 nucleotide sequence: TGTGCCAGCAGTTACTTGCGGGGACAGCACGCCGGGGAGCTGTTTTTT.

The chain uses TRBV2 and TRBJ2-2; 11 nucleotides agree with TRBD2. This CDR3 is built from 16 residues. J was trimmed by 6 bases and V by 3 bases; bases with no gene match: 6. Looked up from germline, CDR1 is SNHLY and CDR2 is FYNNEI. The CDR3 loop reads CASSDLSGRAPGELFF. The DNA of the CDR3 is TGTGCCAGCAGTGATCTTAGCGGGAGGGCCCCCGGGGAGCTGTTTTTT.

The chain couples TRBV5-6 to TRBJ2-5; 7 nucleotides agree with TRBD1. The J call may be wrong; the DNA end is better matched by TRBJ2-7. Per the germline V gene, CDR1 is SGHDT and CDR2 is YYEEEE. The CDR3 length is 18 residues. The CDR3 spells CASSLGRTNRGRPYEQYF. The CDR3 DNA sequence: TGTGCCAGCAGCTTGGGCAGAACAAACAGGGGCCGTCCCTACGAGCAGTACTTC.

The chain couples TRBV5-6 to TRBJ2-5, with D possibly TRBD2 on 5 matching bases. The V gene lost 0 bases and the J gene lost 5 bases, with 11 bases spanning the gap. Looked up from germline, CDR1 is SGHDT and CDR2 is YYEEEE. This CDR3 comprises 14 residues. The CDR3 region is CASSLGVRGETQYF. DNA of the CDR3: TGTGCCAGCAGCTTGGGGGTAAGAGGGGAGACCCAGTACTTC.

The gene calls are TRBV5-1 and TRBJ2-7; 7 positions agree with TRBD1. CDR3 length equals 15 residues. With V trimmed by 4 bases and J by 6 bases, 13 bases remained unmatched. CDR1 SGHRS and CDR2 YFSETQ come from the germline V gene. The CDR3, as DNA: TGCGCCAGCAGCGCCCTGACAGGGTCAGTCCGCGAGCAGTACTTC. The encoded protein is CASSALTGSVREQYF.

The rearrangement links TRBV11-2 to TRBJ1-1; D gene ambiguous. This CDR3 is built from 13 residues. In germline, CDR1 is SGHAT, CDR2 FQNNGV. V dropped 4 bases and J dropped 4 bases, with 10 bases sitting between them. Here the CDR3 reads CASSSQVTTEAFF. The CDR3 DNA reads as TGTGCCAGCAGCTCGCAGGTGACCACTGAAGCTTTCTTT.

V and J are TRBV9 and TRBJ2-3; 13 nucleotides align to TRBD2. The CDR3 totals 17 residues. The germline V gene encodes CDR1 SGDLS and CDR2 YYNGEE. Germline trimming cut 4 bases from V and 5 bases from J; bases unmatched to any gene: 10. As DNA, the CDR3 is TGTGCCAGCAGCCCAAGAGGTACTAGCGGGAGGGTAGATACGCAGTATTTT. This sequence encodes CASSPRGTSGRVDTQYF.

The chain joins TRBV30 to TRBJ2-7; 9 nucleotides line up with TRBD2. The germline V gene has CDR1 GTSNPN and CDR2 SVGIG (reference sequence). V gave up 3 bases and J gave up 3 bases; unmatched junction bases: 3. The CDR3 runs 13 residues. The CDR3: CAWSLAGSYEQYF. CDR3 DNA sequence: TGTGCCTGGAGCCTAGCGGGGAGCTACGAGCAGTACTTC.

This chain links TRBV7-8 with TRBJ1-5; no clear D. The CDR3 is made up of 15 amino acids. Germline V gives CDR1 SGHVS, CDR2 FQNEAQ. Deletions cut 0 bases from V and 0 bases from J, with 6 bases between. CDR3 region: CASSLAEISNQPQHF. DNA for the CDR3: TGTGCCAGCAGCTTAGCCGAGATTAGCAATCAGCCCCAGCATTTT. Drawing the rest from reference TRBV7-8 and TRBJ1-5, the complete variable domain is GAGVSQSPRYKVAKRGQDVALRCDPISGHVSLFWYQQALGQGPEFLTYFQNEAQLDKSGLPSDRFFAERPEGSVSTLKIQRTQQEDSAVYLCASSLAEISNQPQHFGDGTRLSIL.

The chain uses TRBV6-5 and TRBJ2-5; D is possibly TRBD1 (5 bases). The CDR3 spans 15 residues. CDR1 and CDR2 (germline): MNHEY, SVGAGI. Deletions cut 5 bases from V and 1 base from J, with 14 bases between. As DNA, the CDR3 is TGTGCCAGCAGTACCCTCGGACACTCCCAAGAGACCCAGTACTTC. It is translated as CASSTLGHSQETQYF.

The rearrangement links TRBV11-1 to TRBJ2-2; 9 positions match TRBD1. The germline CDR1 and CDR2 sequences are SGHAT and FQDESV (reference sequence). After removal of 8 bases from V and 2 bases from J, the junction contained 9 bases not matched to a gene. This CDR3 is built from 16 residues. The CDR3 DNA is TGTGCCAGCGGATGGGGGGGACAGGGTAACACCGGGGAGCTGTTTTTT. This sequence encodes CASGWGGQGNTGELFF.

As for this clone: Other nucleotide sequences from this sample produce the same CDR3. This rearrangement joins TRBV7-3 to TRBJ2-2, with 11 bases aligning to TRBD2. Trimming took 3 bases from V and 7 from J; bases not matched to a gene: 10. CDR1 is SGHTA, CDR2 FQGTGA, per germline. There are 17 residues in the CDR3. The CDR3 DNA sequence: TGTGCCAGCAGCTTCGGGACTAGCGGCAATTCGGGCGGGGAGCTGTTTTTT. This gives the protein CASSFGTSGNSGGELFF.

V is TRBV9 and J is TRBJ2-5; 9 nucleotides match TRBD1. The CDR3 length is 15 residues. The junction had 2 bases not matched to a gene; V was cut back by 0 bases and J by 2 bases. Germline lookup yields CDR1 SGDLS and CDR2 YYNGEE. In nucleotides, the CDR3 is TGTGCCAGCAGCGTAGAGGGACAGGGTCAAGAGACCCAGTACTTC. It is translated as CASSVEGQGQETQYF. The whole variable domain, remainder taken from reference TRBV9 and TRBJ2-5, is DSGVTQTPKHLITATGQRVTLRCSPRSGDLSVYWYQQSLDQGLQFLIQYYNGEERAKGNILERFSAQQFPDLHSELNLSSLELGDSALYFCASSVEGQGQETQYFGPGTRLLVL.

The V gene is TRBV19, the J gene TRBJ2-1; tentative D call: TRBD1 (6 bases). Germline V lookup: CDR1 LNHDA, CDR2 SQIVND (reference sequence). The V end was cut by 5 bases, the J end by 0 bases, with 23 bases between. CDR3 length: 19 residues. As DNA, the CDR3 is TGTGCCAGTAGTCTGAGGTTAATTACAGGGCGAAGCTCCTACAATGAGCAGTTCTTC. The encoded protein is CASSLRLITGRSSYNEQFF.

V is TRBV5-1 and J is TRBJ1-4; D might be TRBD1 (6 bases). Trimming left V 5 bases short and J 6 bases short, with 11 bases between. The CDR3 is 13 residues long. The germline V gene encodes CDR1 SGHRS and CDR2 YFSETQ. Here the CDR3 reads CASRQGTDEKLFF. The DNA for the CDR3 is TGCGCCAGCAGGCAGGGGACGGATGAAAAACTGTTTTTT.